Detailed here is one T cell receptor (beta chain). The data originate from a study of OX40 agonist ivuxolimab in advanced cancers. Overall study: An agonistic human IgG2 monoclonal antibody against OX40 (CD134) was given.

The assay was immunoSEQ multiplex PCR, and TCRdb's table has in-frame clones only and misses some. The data show tens of thousands of clones, 85% seen once. The specimen was CD4+ or CD8+ T cells sorted from blood, collected in a trial of the OX40 agonist ivuxolimab. The TCR comes from an adult with an advanced solid tumor such as melanoma, head and neck, liver or kidney cancer.

In DNA, the CDR3 is TGTGCCAGCAGTCCACGGGGAGCAACTAATGAAAAACTGTTTTTT. It specifies CASSPRGATNEKLFF. This rearrangement joins TRBV2 to TRBJ1-4; D uncertain. CDR1 SNHLY and CDR2 FYNNEI come from the germline V gene. The V end was cut by 5 bases, the J end by 0 bases, with 10 bases between. The CDR3 loop spans 15 amino acids. Looking up the rest from reference TRBV2 and TRBJ1-4 gives the full variable domain: EPEVTQTPSHQVTQMGQEVILRCVPISNHLYFYWYRQILGQKVEFLVSFYNNEISEKSEIFDDQFSVERPDGSNFTLKIRSTKLEDSAMYFCASSPRGATNEKLFFGSGTQLSVL.